This passage covers 9 T cell receptor beta chains from one sample sequenced in a study of shared T cell receptors in the human thymus. Sequencing used immunoSEQ multiplex PCR; TCRdb keeps in-frame clones, though not all of them. The sample consists of roughly 660,000 clones, 70% to 90% of them appearing once. The same specimen was also included in a second study, on human thymus T cells.

Sequencing used thymocytes. These receptors were taken from a boy younger than two with a congenital heart defect.

This clone was seen only once. The chain combines TRBV6-5 with TRBJ2-3; 8 nucleotides agree with TRBD1. The CDR3 is 16 amino acids. The germline gives CDR1 MNHEY, CDR2 SVGAGI. V was pared by 2 bases and J by 2 bases, with 6 bases of the junction left unmatched. The CDR3, as DNA: TGTGCCAGCAGTTACAAGACAGGGGTGCCCACAGATACGCAGTATTTT. Residues: CASSYKTGVPTDTQYF.

V is TRBV5-1 and J is TRBJ2-3, with 13 bases aligning to TRBD2. The CDR3 totals 16 residues. V was pared by 2 bases and J by 2 bases, with 2 bases of the junction left unmatched. Germline V gene sequence: CDR1 SGHRS, CDR2 YFSETQ. CDR3 nucleotides: TGCGCCAGCAGCTTTGGACTAGCGGGAGCCACAGATACGCAGTATTTT. Amino acids: CASSFGLAGATDTQYF.

V gene TRBV25-1 combines with J gene TRBJ1-2; TRBD1 matches 7 bases. The length of the CDR3 is 15 residues. With 3 bases clipped from V and 6 bases from J, the junction kept 10 bases outside the gene matches. Per the germline V gene, CDR1 is MGHDK and CDR2 is SYGVNS. The CDR3 DNA follows: TGTGCCAGCAGTGACCCGCTAGGACAGGTAGATGGCTACACCTTC. Protein: CASSDPLGQVDGYTF.

A word on this clone: Other DNA sequences in this sample translate to the same CDR3. The rearrangement links TRBV5-6 to TRBJ2-7; the match to TRBD2 covers 11 bases. The CDR3 runs 15 residues. Germline CDR1 reads SGHDT; CDR2 reads YYEEEE. V was pared by 0 bases and J by 2 bases, with 1 base of the junction left unmatched. CDR3 protein: CASSLGLAGTYEQYF. In DNA, the CDR3 is TGTGCCAGCAGCTTGGGACTAGCGGGAACCTACGAGCAGTACTTC.

This clone was seen only once. The genes are TRBV9 and TRBJ2-1; TRBD2 matches at 8 bases. Looked up from germline, CDR1 is SGDLS and CDR2 is YYNGEE. V shed 4 bases, J shed 5 bases, and the junction held 5 bases outside the gene matches. The CDR3 is 14 residues long. In DNA form, the CDR3 reads TGTGCCAGCAGCCTGGGACTAGTCCACAATGAGCAGTTCTTC. Translating gives CASSLGLVHNEQFF. The complete variable domain, with remaining parts taken from reference TRBV9 and TRBJ2-1, reads DSGVTQTPKHLITATGQRVTLRCSPRSGDLSVYWYQQSLDQGLQFLIQYYNGEERAKGNILERFSAQQFPDLHSELNLSSLELGDSALYFCASSLGLVHNEQFFGPGTRLTVL.

The chain links TRBV6-1 to TRBJ1-2; maybe TRBD1 (6 bases). Germline V gene sequence: CDR1 MNHNS, CDR2 SASEGT. This CDR3 has 15 residues. V lost 4 bases and J lost 3, with 15 bases in between. The CDR3 nucleotides read TGTGCCAGCAGTGGACAAGGCGAGGGGGACTATGGCTACACCTTC. Protein sequence: CASSGQGEGDYGYTF.

The J gene is TRBJ1-2, the V gene TRBV30, with D perhaps TRBD1 (6 bases). The CDR3 covers 18 residues. Trimming pared 4 bases from V and 1 base from J, leaving 25 bases between. The germline V gene has CDR1 GTSNPN and CDR2 SVGIG (reference sequence). CDR3 coding DNA: TGTGCCTGGACCCCTCGTCGACGGGGGGCCGCCTTTAACTATGGCTACACCTTC. The encoded protein is CAWTPRRRGAAFNYGYTF. The variable domain in full, with the rest retrieved from reference TRBV30 and TRBJ1-2, is SQTIHQWPATLVQPVGSPLSLECTVEGTSNPNLYWYRQAAGRGLQLLFYSVGIGQISSEVPQNLSASRPQDRQFILSSKKLLLSDSGFYLCAWTPRRRGAAFNYGYTFGSGTRLTVV.

V usage is TRBV30 and J usage is TRBJ1-4; D is possibly TRBD1 (5 bases). The CDR3 runs 18 residues. V lost 3 bases and J 0 bases, leaving 20 bases between the germline ends. Germline CDR1 and CDR2: GTSNPN and SVGIG (reference sequence). The CDR3 DNA follows: TGTGCCTGGAGGGGATGGGGCCCTAATTCCGCAACTAATGAAAAACTGTTTTTT. Amino acids: CAWRGWGPNSATNEKLFF.

The chain links TRBV2 to TRBJ2-1, with TRBD2 matching 8 bases. Germline V lookup: CDR1 SNHLY, CDR2 FYNNEI. This CDR3 comprises 16 residues. The V gene end was trimmed by 6 bases and the J gene end by 0 bases; junction bases not matched to a gene: 7. The CDR3 loop reads CASSPGGGSSYNEQFF. The CDR3 DNA sequence: TGTGCCAGCAGCCCCGGGGGGGGGTCCTCCTACAATGAGCAGTTCTTC.